A single T cell receptor beta chain is shown here with its context. The sample is drawn from a study of OX40 agonist ivuxolimab in advanced cancers. Clones were read by immunoSEQ multiplex PCR, and TCRdb kept only the in-frame ones, dropping some. The sample lists 35,000 to 45,000 clones; approximately 80% were seen once. This CDR3 spans 15 amino acids. CDR1 is GTSNPN, CDR2 SVGIG, per germline (reference sequence). V lost 4 bases and J lost 4; bases outside the gene matches: 12. The receptor was isolated from an adult with an advanced solid tumor such as melanoma, head and neck, liver or kidney cancer. The sequenced sample was CD4+ or CD8+ T cells sorted from blood, obtained in a trial of the OX40 agonist ivuxolimab. The chain employs TRBV30 and TRBJ2-7, with 8 bases lining up with TRBD1. CDR3 DNA: TGTGCCTGGAACCGAATGGACAGGGAATCTTACGAGCAGTACTTC. This sequence encodes CAWNRMDRESYEQYF.